The 16 T cell receptor beta chains listed next were all sequenced from one sample in a study of blood T cell repertoires in COVID-19. Sequencing was performed with immunoSEQ multiplex PCR; in TCRdb, only in-frame clones are kept and a portion is missing. Of around 300,000 clones in the sample, around 91% were seen once. Sequencing was done on a sample of PBMCs or T cells enriched from blood (not recorded which). These receptors originate from a woman younger than 35 who had recovered from COVID-19.

The DNA of the CDR3 is TGTGCCAGCAGTTTAACCCAGGGAATCTACGAGCAGTACTTC. Protein: CASSLTQGIYEQYF. The chain employs TRBV27 and TRBJ2-7; a weak D match, TRBD1 (5 bases). Germline V gene data show CDR1 as MNHEY and CDR2 as SMNVEV (reference sequence). V lost 2 bases, J lost 3 bases, and 11 bases lay in between. This CDR3 is 14 amino acids long.

V gene TRBV18 combines with J gene TRBJ1-1, with 8 bases identical to TRBD1. The CDR3 totals 17 residues. Germline values: CDR1 KGHSH, CDR2 LQKENI. Trimming took 1 base from V and 0 from J; bases not matched to a gene: 7. Written as DNA, the CDR3 is TGTGCCAGCTCACCACGAGGGACAGGACGAATGAACACTGAAGCTTTCTTT. Its protein is CASSPRGTGRMNTEAFF.

This clone occurred a few times. The rearrangement joins TRBV12-3 or TRBV12-4 to TRBJ1-2, with D tentatively TRBD1 (6 bases). The V and J ends lost 6 bases and 6 bases respectively, with 14 bases between them. The CDR3 spans 13 residues. The CDR3 loop reads CASRSGTFDGYTF. The CDR3, as DNA: TGTGCCAGCAGGTCCGGGACATTCGATGGCTACACCTTC.

V and J are TRBV19 and TRBJ2-7; 9 bases are a match to TRBD2. V lost 8 bases to trimming and J lost 2 bases; unmatched junction nucleotides: 13. In germline, CDR1 is LNHDA, CDR2 SQIVND (reference sequence). The CDR3 spans 16 residues. This CDR3 reads CASSPPQAGGPYEQYF. Here the CDR3 DNA reads TGTGCCAGTTCCCCCCCCCAAGCGGGGGGACCCTACGAGCAGTACTTC.

This chain connects TRBV11-2 to TRBJ2-3; 10 positions match TRBD2. Germline assignment: CDR1 SGHAT and CDR2 FQNNGV. The CDR3 loop spans 16 amino acids. V shed 3 bases, J shed 0 bases, and the junction held 3 bases outside the gene matches. The CDR3 nucleotides read TGTGCCAGCAGCTTGCGTAGCGGGGGGAGCACAGATACGCAGTATTTT. It is translated as CASSLRSGGSTDTQYF. Full variable domain (rest looked up from reference TRBV11-2 and TRBJ2-3): EAGVAQSPRYKIIEKRQSVAFWCNPISGHATLYWYQQILGQGPKLLIQFQNNGVVDDSQLPKDRFSAERLKGVDSTLKIQPAKLEDSAVYLCASSLRSGGSTDTQYFGPGTRLTVL.

The chain combines TRBV25-1 with TRBJ1-6; tentatively, D is TRBD1 (6 bases). Germline V gene lookup returns CDR1 MGHDK and CDR2 SYGVNS. Between the trimmed V and J ends, which lost 6 bases and 10 bases, there was a span of 16 bases. The CDR3 is 14 amino acids. CDR3 sequence (DNA): TGTGCCAGCAGCGAAAAGGGGGGGTACTCACCCCTCCACTTT. Translated, it gives CASSEKGGYSPLHF. Full variable domain (missing parts from reference TRBV25-1 and TRBJ1-6): EADIYQTPRYLVIGTGKKITLECSQTMGHDKMYWYQQDPGMELHLIHYSYGVNSTEKGDLSSESTVSRIRTEHFPLTLESARPSHTSQYLCASSEKGGYSPLHFGNGTRLTVT.

The chain recombines TRBV18 with TRBJ1-1; TRBD1 is a possible D gene (6 bases). Germline CDR1 reads KGHSH; CDR2 reads LQKENI. The length of the CDR3 is 13 residues. V gave up 5 bases and J gave up 5 bases, with 12 bases separating them. CDR3 nucleotides: TGTGCCAGCTCAACCGGGCAGGGGACTGAAGCTTTCTTT. Its translation is CASSTGQGTEAFF.

The genes are TRBV28 and TRBJ2-5; weak D call: TRBD2 (6 bases). From germline, CDR1 is MDHEN and CDR2 SYDVKM. The CDR3 is made up of 15 amino acids. V lost 6 bases and J lost 5, with 19 bases in between. The CDR3 DNA reads as TGTGCCAGCAGAGCTAGTTGGGGACTCGAGGAGACCCAGTACTTC. As protein: CASRASWGLEETQYF.

The chain joins TRBV6-5 to TRBJ1-2, with D possibly being TRBD1 (5 bases). V lost 8 bases to trimming and J lost 3 bases, with 19 bases between them. Germline V gene lookup returns CDR1 MNHEY and CDR2 SVGAGI. The CDR3 is made up of 15 amino acids. The CDR3 region has the DNA TGTGCCAGCCCCTCGGAAGGGGAAACTTACTATGGCTACACCTTC. Its translation: CASPSEGETYYGYTF.

This chain connects TRBV6-6 to TRBJ1-1, with D possibly being TRBD1 (5 bases). Germline CDR1 and CDR2: MNHNY and SVGAGI (reference sequence). V lost 3 bases, J lost 7 bases, and 9 bases lay in between. This CDR3 is built from 12 residues. CDR3 sequence reads: CASSYGQGEAFF. The DNA for the CDR3 is TGTGCCAGCAGTTATGGCCAGGGTGAAGCTTTCTTT.

The chain joins TRBV21-1 to TRBJ1-5; TRBD1, the table's D call, was not compared with the DNA. TRBV21-1 is designated a pseudogene. There are 13 residues in the CDR3. Here the CDR3 DNA reads TGTGCCAGCAGCAAGACAGTTCGTCAGCCCCAGCATTTT. Translated, it gives CASSKTVRQPQHF.

The chain is built from TRBV6-1 and TRBJ2-7; D remains ambiguous. This CDR3 is built from 13 residues. Trimming removed 2 bases at V and 4 bases at J, with 9 bases between. The germline gives CDR1 MNHNS, CDR2 SASEGT. The CDR3 region is CASSEPPRYEQYF. CDR3 coding DNA: TGTGCCAGCAGTGAACCCCCCCGGTACGAGCAGTACTTC.

This chain uses TRBV18 with TRBJ1-1, with no clear D. CDR3 length equals 13 residues. Germline loops: CDR1 KGHSH, CDR2 LQKENI. Trimming took 4 bases from V and 1 from J, leaving 7 bases between them. The CDR3 coding sequence is TGTGCCAGCTCACTTCAAGCGAACACTGAAGCTTTCTTT. Residues: CASSLQANTEAFF.

V gene TRBV5-4 combines with J gene TRBJ2-3, with TRBD1 identical over 7 bases. J lost 5 bases, V lost 2 bases, and 8 bases had no gene match. CDR3 length equals 15 residues. Germline values: CDR1 SGHNT, CDR2 YYREEE (reference sequence). This CDR3 is CASSLENRGRDTQYF. CDR3 DNA sequence: TGTGCCAGCAGCTTAGAAAACAGGGGAAGAGATACGCAGTATTTT. Full variable domain (rest looked up from reference TRBV5-4 and TRBJ2-3): ETGVTQSPTHLIKTRGQQVTLRCSSQSGHNTVSWYQQALGQGPQFIFQYYREEENGRGNFPPRFSGLQFPNYSSELNVNALELDDSALYLCASSLENRGRDTQYFGPGTRLTVL.

The V and J genes are TRBV29-1 and TRBJ2-5, with 8 positions matching TRBD2. The CDR3 runs 15 residues. Germline CDR1 is SQVTM and CDR2 is ANQGSEA. V trimming: 4 bases; J trimming: 1 base; junction bases outside the gene matches: 8. CDR3 sequence: CSVVGGGGTQETQYF. The DNA for the CDR3 is TGCAGCGTTGTGGGTGGCGGGGGGACCCAAGAGACCCAGTACTTC.

V usage is TRBV28 and J usage is TRBJ1-1; 10 nucleotides line up with TRBD1. Trimming took 4 bases from V and 0 from J; bases not matched to a gene: 2. This CDR3 contains 15 residues. The germline V gene encodes CDR1 MDHEN and CDR2 SYDVKM. The CDR3 nucleotides are TGTGCCAGCAGTTCGACAGGGGGCATGAACACTGAAGCTTTCTTT. Protein: CASSSTGGMNTEAFF.